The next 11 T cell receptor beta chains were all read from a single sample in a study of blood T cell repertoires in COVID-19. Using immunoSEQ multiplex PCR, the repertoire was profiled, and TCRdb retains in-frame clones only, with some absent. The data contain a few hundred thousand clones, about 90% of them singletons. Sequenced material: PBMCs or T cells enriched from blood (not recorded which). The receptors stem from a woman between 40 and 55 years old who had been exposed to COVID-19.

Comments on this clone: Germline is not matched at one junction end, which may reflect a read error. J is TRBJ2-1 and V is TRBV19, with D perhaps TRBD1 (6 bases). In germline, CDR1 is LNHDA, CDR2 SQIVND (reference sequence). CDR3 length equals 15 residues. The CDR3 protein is CASSFSPTGYTEQFF. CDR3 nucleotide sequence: TGTGCCAGTAGTTTCTCCCCAACAGGGTACACTGAGCAGTTCTTC.

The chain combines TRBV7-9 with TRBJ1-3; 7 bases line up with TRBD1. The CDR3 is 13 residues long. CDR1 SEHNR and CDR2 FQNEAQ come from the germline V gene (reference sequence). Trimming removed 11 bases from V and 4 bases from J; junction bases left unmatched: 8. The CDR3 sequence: CARSDRSGNTIYF. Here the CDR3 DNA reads TGTGCCCGGTCGGACAGGTCAGGAAACACCATATATTTT.

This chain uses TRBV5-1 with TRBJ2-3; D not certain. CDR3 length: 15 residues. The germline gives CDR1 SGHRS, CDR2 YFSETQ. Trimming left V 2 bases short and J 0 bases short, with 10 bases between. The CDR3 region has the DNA TGCGCCAGCAGCTTTTCTATGACTAGCACAGATACGCAGTATTTT. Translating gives CASSFSMTSTDTQYF.

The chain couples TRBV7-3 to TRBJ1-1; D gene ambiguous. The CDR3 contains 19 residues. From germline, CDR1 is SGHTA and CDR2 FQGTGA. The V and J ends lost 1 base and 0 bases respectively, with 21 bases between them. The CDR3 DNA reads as TGTGCCAGCAGCTTAATAGCGAAGGCGGCCGGAACTATGAACACTGAAGCTTTCTTT. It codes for CASSLIAKAAGTMNTEAFF.

For the CDR3, the DNA is TGTGCCAGCAGCCAACTTCCGGGACTAGCGGGGGACTACGAGCAGTACTTC. This encodes CASSQLPGLAGDYEQYF. The rearrangement links TRBV3-1 (or the pseudogene TRBV3-2) to TRBJ2-7; TRBD2 aligns across 14 bases. This CDR3 contains 17 residues. CDR1 and CDR2 (germline): LGHDT, YNNKEL (reference sequence). J gave up 3 bases and V 2 bases, and 6 bases lay outside the gene matches.

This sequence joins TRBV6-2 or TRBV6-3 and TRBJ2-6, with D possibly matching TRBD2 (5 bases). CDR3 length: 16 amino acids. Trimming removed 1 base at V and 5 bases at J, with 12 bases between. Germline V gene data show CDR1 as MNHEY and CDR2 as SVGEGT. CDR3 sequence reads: CASSYFGVLWANVLTF. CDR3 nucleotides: TGTGCCAGCAGTTACTTCGGGGTCCTTTGGGCCAACGTCCTGACTTTC.

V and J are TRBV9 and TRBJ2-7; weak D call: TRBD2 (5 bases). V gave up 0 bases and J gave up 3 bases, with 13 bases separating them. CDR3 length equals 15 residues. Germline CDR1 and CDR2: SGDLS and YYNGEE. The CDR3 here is CASSVAPGTDYEQYF. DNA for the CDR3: TGTGCCAGCAGCGTAGCCCCGGGAACGGACTACGAGCAGTACTTC.

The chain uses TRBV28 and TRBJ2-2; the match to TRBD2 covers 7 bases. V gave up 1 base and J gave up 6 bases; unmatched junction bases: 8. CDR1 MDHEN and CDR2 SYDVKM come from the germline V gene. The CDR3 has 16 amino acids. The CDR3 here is CASSLYRSGDSGELFF. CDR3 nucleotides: TGTGCCAGCAGTTTATACCGCAGCGGGGACTCCGGGGAGCTGTTTTTT.

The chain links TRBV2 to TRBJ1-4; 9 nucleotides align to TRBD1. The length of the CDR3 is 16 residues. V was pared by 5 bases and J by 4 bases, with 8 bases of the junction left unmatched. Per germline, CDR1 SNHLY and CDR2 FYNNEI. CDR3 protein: CASSLTGGWGNEKLFF. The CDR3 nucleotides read TGTGCCAGCAGTTTGACAGGGGGATGGGGTAATGAAAAACTGTTTTTT.

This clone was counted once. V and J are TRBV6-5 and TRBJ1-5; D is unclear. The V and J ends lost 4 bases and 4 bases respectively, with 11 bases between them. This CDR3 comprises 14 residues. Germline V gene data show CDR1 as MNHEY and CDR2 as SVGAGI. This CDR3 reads CASSSQFPNQPQHF. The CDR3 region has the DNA TGTGCCAGCAGTTCGCAGTTCCCTAATCAGCCCCAGCATTTT.

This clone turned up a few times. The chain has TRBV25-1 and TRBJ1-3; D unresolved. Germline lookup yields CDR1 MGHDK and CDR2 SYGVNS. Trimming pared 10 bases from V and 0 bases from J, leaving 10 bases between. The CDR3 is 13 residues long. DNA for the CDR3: TGTGCCACCGAGGTGAGCTCTGGAAACACCATATATTTT. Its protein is CATEVSSGNTIYF.